This T cell receptor beta chain was retrieved from a study of memory B cells and T cells in multiple sclerosis. Study outcomes and limitations: Clone-set sizes differed between compartments, so shared clonotype counts needed normalization.

A note on this clone: What it binds is unknown.

Per germline, CDR1 MNHEY and CDR2 SVGAGI. V shed 6 bases and J shed 2 bases, with 10 bases lying between them. The CDR3 is 13 residues long. The protocol was immunoSEQ multiplex PCR, while the TCRdb copy is restricted to in-frame clones and leaves out a portion. The sample lists over 35,000 clones; about 80% were seen once. Separate sequencing covered autoproliferating (CFSE-dim) and non-proliferating (CFSE-high) T cells from stimulus-free culture. Replicate wells were pooled after more than 6 days of stimulus-free culture of roughly 5x10^7 CFSE-labeled PBMCs. PBMCs were labeled with around 0.5 uM CFSE and cultured without exogenous stimuli.

This receptor was obtained from a human donor with multiple sclerosis. The chain couples TRBV6-5 to TRBJ1-1; maybe TRBD1 (6 bases). Sequenced sample: PBMCs from blood kept in culture. The CDR3 protein is CASRGQLNTEAFF. CDR3 DNA sequence: TGTGCCAGCAGAGGACAGCTAAACACTGAAGCTTTCTTT.